These T cell receptor beta chains were read from a single sample in a study of CD8 T cells in Susac syndrome. TCRdb redid the calling of the immunoSEQ multiplex PCR reads with MiXCR, one entry per CDR3 protein. The sample yields more than 250,000 distinct CDR3 sequences, 92% seen once. The sample was CD4+ T cells from PBMCs. The source is a human donor with multiple sclerosis. Each CDR3 is given with its conserved first and last residue.

>TRBV2|TRBJ2-1
CASTGQVNNEQFF
>TRBV29-1|TRBJ2-5
CSVDRQETQYF
>TRBV29-1|TRBJ2-1
CSVEGVVRTARRQFF
>TRBV5-1|TRBJ2-7
CASSLGPSGRTTSYEQYF
>TRBV12-3/TRBV12-4|TRBJ1-2
CASSNGGDRASRFGYTF
>TRBV10-3|TRBJ1-2
CAISVSQITNYGYTF
>TRBV7-9|TRBJ1-3
CASSTRTGLGDTIYF
>TRBV11-2|TRBJ1-1
CASSPTTGLNTEAFF
>TRBV20-1|TRBJ2-3
CSAASRGGRKDTQYF
>TRBV3-1|TRBJ2-2
CASSHKPGLRNTGELFF
>TRBV19|TRBJ1-1
CASSLRGSGTEAFF
>TRBV15|TRBJ2-3
CATPPAGLTDTQYF
>TRBV29-1|TRBJ2-3
CSAARTSAGTDTQYF
>TRBV12-3/TRBV12-4|TRBJ2-3
CASRRDPMDTQYF
>TRBV2|TRBJ1-5
CASDPGLFRSSNQPQHF
>TRBV20-1|TRBJ1-5
CSASLGGGNQPQHF
>TRBV2|TRBJ2-7
CASLERGVSYEQYF
>TRBV20-1|TRBJ1-1
CSASVQVNTEAFF
>TRBV24-1|TRBJ2-5
CATSPGQGDGETQYF
>TRBV30|TRBJ2-7
CAWSASWKLGYEQYF
>TRBV5-6|TRBJ2-5
CASSFYNQGGRETQYF
>TRBV3-1|TRBJ2-5
CASSEGGGVETQYF
>TRBV7-8|TRBJ2-7
CASSLVTPGGSGYEQYF
>TRBV12-3/TRBV12-4|TRBJ2-5
CASSRGEETQYF
>TRBV3-1|TRBJ2-5
CASSQVAGGPGTQYF
>TRBV28|TRBJ2-1
CASSPEGQGKRNEQFF
>TRBV30|TRBJ1-1
CAWSVGQWNTEAFF
>TRBV5-1|TRBJ1-1
CASSPRGATEAFF
>TRBV7-9|TRBJ2-3
CASTPDTQYF
>TRBV6-2/TRBV6-3|TRBJ1-2
CASSYRRGDGYTF
>TRBV5-1|TRBJ2-1
CASSLEWVAGDEQFF
>TRBV7-6|TRBJ2-5
CASSPTGVVETQYF
>TRBV7-7|TRBJ1-6
CASSSTGASPLHF
>TRBV19|TRBJ1-1
CASSGTGDVHTEAFF
>TRBV18|TRBJ2-7
CASSRGRQGSYEQYF
>TRBV20-1|TRBJ2-1
CSASFGGYSYNEQFF
>TRBV9|TRBJ1-1
CASSAIPGGGPNTEAFF
>TRBV7-2|TRBJ1-1
CASSLAIAGTEAFF
>TRBV3-1|TRBJ2-1
CASSQDRTEQFF
>TRBV20-1|TRBJ2-7
CSATGLADMYEQYF
>TRBV6-2/TRBV6-3|TRBJ1-5
CASSFPGEGQPQHF
>TRBV18|TRBJ2-2
CASSDRGKNGASGELFF
>TRBV3-1|TRBJ1-1
CASSFWGGRQVNTEAFF
>TRBV24-1|TRBJ1-1
CATSDIKGGVTEAFF
>TRBV12-3/TRBV12-4|TRBJ1-1
CASSPGGGPKLFGEAFF
>TRBV5-1|TRBJ1-6
CASSLEGVIDSPLHF
>TRBV27|TRBJ2-7
CASSPGLAGHYEQYF
>TRBV15|TRBJ1-1
CATSRDTDRAEAFF
>TRBV28|TRBJ2-7
CASSLPLAGNYEQYF
>TRBV5-1|TRBJ2-1
CASSLGRGASYNEQFF
>TRBV24-1|TRBJ2-2
CATTRTGELFF
>TRBV4-2|TRBJ1-2
CASSQDLIGGYTF
>TRBV6-2/TRBV6-3|TRBJ2-5
CASSLGRGGKSDQYF
>TRBV12-3/TRBV12-4|TRBJ2-1
CASRPTSGGYNEQFF
>TRBV29-1|TRBJ2-1
CSAGELNYNEQFF
>TRBV29-1|TRBJ2-7
CSVSGQGSSYEQYF